This entry is about one T cell receptor beta chain. The antigen remains undetermined. Using immunoSEQ multiplex PCR, the repertoire was profiled, and TCRdb retains in-frame clones only, with some absent. This repertoire shows more than 5,500 clones, roughly 80% found once; its top ten account for about 15%. This specimen belongs to a study of chemoradiotherapy in HPV16-positive cancers. Study-level points and caveats: During treatment, candidate HPV-specific clones and E7-related motifs expanded in tumor.

Repertoires were sampled repeatedly during chemoradiotherapy. There are 12 residues in the CDR3. V lost 2 bases and J 5 bases, leaving 7 bases between the germline ends. The germline CDR1 and CDR2 sequences are KGHSH and LQKENI. This specimen was taken from a patient who underwent chemoradiotherapy. The receptor's source is a human donor with HPV-associated anogenital cancer. The chain is built from TRBV18 and TRBJ2-7; TRBD1 is a possible D gene (6 bases). CDR3 region: CASSPYRDEQYF. The CDR3 DNA reads TGTGCCAGCTCACCATACAGGGACGAGCAGTACTTC. The variable domain in full, with the rest retrieved from reference TRBV18 and TRBJ2-7, is NAGVMQNPRHLVRRRGQEARLRCSPMKGHSHVYWYRQLPEEGLKFMVYLQKENIIDESGMPKERFSAEFPKEGPSILRIQQVVRGDSAAYFCASSPYRDEQYFGPGTRLTVT.